These 6 T cell receptor beta chains share one sample of origin, sequenced in a study of CD8 T cells in ankylosing spondylitis. In TCRdb, the 5' RACE reads were re-called with MiXCR into one record per CDR3 protein. In the table there are about 33,000 distinct CDR3 sequences, around 15% of which are singletons. The sample taken for sequencing was synovial fluid, either unsorted or a sorted T cell fraction (not recorded which). These receptors came from a male donor with ankylosing spondylitis.

V gene TRBV28 combines with J gene TRBJ2-2; D is perhaps TRBD2 (6 bases). The CDR3 runs to 16 residues. Germline assignment: CDR1 MDHEN and CDR2 SYDVKM. V was trimmed by 3 bases and J by 5 bases, leaving 16 bases between them. For the CDR3, the DNA is TGTGCCAGCAGTTTCATTATCGGGGGTCGGACCGGGGAGCTGTTTTTT. Encoded protein: CASSFIIGGRTGELFF.

The rearrangement uses TRBV5-1 and TRBJ2-5, with D tentatively TRBD2 (6 bases). Germline V gene lookup returns CDR1 SGHRS and CDR2 YFSETQ. V lost 2 bases to trimming and J lost 3 bases, with 20 bases between them. The length of the CDR3 is 17 residues. CDR3 residues: CASSFSLARRGEETQYF. The CDR3 DNA sequence: TGCGCCAGCAGCTTTTCACTAGCTCGGAGAGGGGAAGAGACCCAGTACTTC.

A few counts support this clonotype. The chain is built from TRBV9 and TRBJ2-5; D possibly uses TRBD1 or TRBD2 (6 bases each). The V and J ends lost 3 bases and 4 bases respectively, with 13 bases between them. Germline V gene sequence: CDR1 SGDLS, CDR2 YYNGEE. This CDR3 is built from 14 residues. The DNA of the CDR3 is TGTGCCAGCAGCGCCCCAGGAGGGGGAGAGACCCAGTACTTC. It is translated as CASSAPGGGETQYF.

This clonotype was detected many times. V is TRBV20-1 and J is TRBJ2-1; 8 bases are a match to TRBD2. Germline trimming cut 1 base from V and 3 bases from J; bases unmatched to any gene: 2. Germline values: CDR1 DFQATT, CDR2 SNEGSKA (reference sequence). CDR3 size: 14 residues. The CDR3 nucleotides are TGCAGTGCTAGAGGGCGGGGGGACTACAATGAGCAGTTCTTC. Its translation: CSARGRGDYNEQFF.

The chain recombines TRBV6-4 with TRBJ2-1; TRBD1 matches at 7 bases. Germline trimming cut 7 bases from V and 1 base from J; bases unmatched to any gene: 7. The CDR3 length is 15 residues. Germline loops: CDR1 MRHNA, CDR2 SNTAGT. Here the CDR3 DNA reads TGTGCCAGCAAAAACCGGGACAGTTCCTACAATGAGCAGTTCTTC. It specifies CASKNRDSSYNEQFF.

The chain employs TRBV19 and TRBJ2-7; D remains ambiguous. V was clipped by 3 bases and J by 1 base, with 7 bases between them. Germline loops: CDR1 LNHDA, CDR2 SQIVND (reference sequence). The length of the CDR3 is 13 residues. This chain's CDR3 is CASSMAPSYEQYF. As DNA, the CDR3 is TGTGCCAGTAGTATGGCACCTTCCTACGAGCAGTACTTC. The whole variable domain, filled in from reference TRBV19 and TRBJ2-7, reads DGGITQSPKYLFRKEGQNVTLSCEQNLNHDAMYWYRQDPGQGLRLIYYSQIVNDFQKGDIAEGYSVSREKKESFPLTVTSAQKNPTAFYLCASSMAPSYEQYFGPGTRLTVT.